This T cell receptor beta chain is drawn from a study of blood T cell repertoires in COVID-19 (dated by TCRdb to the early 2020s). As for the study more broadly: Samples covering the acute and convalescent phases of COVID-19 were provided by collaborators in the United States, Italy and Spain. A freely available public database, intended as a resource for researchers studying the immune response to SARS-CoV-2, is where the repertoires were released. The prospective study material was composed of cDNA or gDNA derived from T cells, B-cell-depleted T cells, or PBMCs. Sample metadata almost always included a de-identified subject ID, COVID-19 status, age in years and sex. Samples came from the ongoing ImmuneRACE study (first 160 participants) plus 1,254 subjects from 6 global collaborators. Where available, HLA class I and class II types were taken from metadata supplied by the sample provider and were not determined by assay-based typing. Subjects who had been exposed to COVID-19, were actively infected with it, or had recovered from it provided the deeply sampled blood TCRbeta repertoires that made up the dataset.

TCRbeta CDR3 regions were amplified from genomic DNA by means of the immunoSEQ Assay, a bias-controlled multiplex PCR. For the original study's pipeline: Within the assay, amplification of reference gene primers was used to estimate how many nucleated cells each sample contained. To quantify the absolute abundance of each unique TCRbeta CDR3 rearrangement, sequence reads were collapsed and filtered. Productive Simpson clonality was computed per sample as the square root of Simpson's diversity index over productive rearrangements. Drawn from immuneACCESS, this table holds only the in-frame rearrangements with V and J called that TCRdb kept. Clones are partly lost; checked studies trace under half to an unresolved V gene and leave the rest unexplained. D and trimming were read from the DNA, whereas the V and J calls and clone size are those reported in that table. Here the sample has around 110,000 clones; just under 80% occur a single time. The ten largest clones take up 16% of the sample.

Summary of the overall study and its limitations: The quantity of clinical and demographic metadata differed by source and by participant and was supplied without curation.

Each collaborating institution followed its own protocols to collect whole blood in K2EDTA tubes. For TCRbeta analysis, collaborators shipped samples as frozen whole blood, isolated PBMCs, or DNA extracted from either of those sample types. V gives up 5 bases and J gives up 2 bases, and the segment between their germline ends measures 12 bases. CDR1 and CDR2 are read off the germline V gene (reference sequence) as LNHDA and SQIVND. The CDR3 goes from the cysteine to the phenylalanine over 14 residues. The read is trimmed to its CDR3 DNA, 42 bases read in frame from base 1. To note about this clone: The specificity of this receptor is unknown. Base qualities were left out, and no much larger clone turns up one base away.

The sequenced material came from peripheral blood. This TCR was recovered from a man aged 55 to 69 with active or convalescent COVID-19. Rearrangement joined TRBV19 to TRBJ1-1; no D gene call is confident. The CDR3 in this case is CASSPRAKNTEAFF. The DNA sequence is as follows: TGTGCCAGTAGTCCGAGGGCCAAAAACACTGAAGCTTTCTTT.